These 25 T cell receptor beta chains originate from one sample sequenced in a study of blood T cell repertoires in COVID-19. Generated by immunoSEQ multiplex PCR, the TCRdb table keeps only in-frame clones and is missing some. Among approximately 200,000 clones listed, less than 90% were seen once. Sequenced sample: peripheral blood. These receptors came from a man between 65 and 85 years old with acute or convalescent COVID-19.

The CDR3 coding sequence is TGCGCCAGCAGCCCGGACAGGGTGAATGGCTACACCTTC. Translated: CASSPDRVNGYTF. The chain employs TRBV5-1 and TRBJ1-2; TRBD1 aligns across 8 bases. Germline V gene sequence: CDR1 SGHRS, CDR2 YFSETQ. This CDR3 comprises 13 residues. After removal of 4 bases from V and 6 bases from J, the junction contained 5 bases not matched to a gene.

V gene TRBV30 combines with J gene TRBJ2-5, with 9 bases identical to TRBD2. Germline V gene lookup returns CDR1 GTSNPN and CDR2 SVGIG (reference sequence). The trim removed 1 base at V and 5 bases at J, leaving 17 bases unmatched. The CDR3 is 18 amino acids. Here the CDR3 reads CAWSAQGNPSGRLETQYF. CDR3 bases: TGTGCCTGGAGTGCTCAAGGCAACCCAAGCGGGAGGTTGGAGACCCAGTACTTC.

The J gene is TRBJ2-1, the V gene TRBV7-3; 9 nucleotides align to TRBD2. The ends lost 5 bases at V and 6 bases at J; junction bases unmatched: 11. This CDR3 region has 16 residues. Per the germline V gene, CDR1 is SGHTA and CDR2 is FQGTGA. CDR3 bases: TGTGCCAGCAGCCCTAAGGGCGGGACTAGCACCAATGAGCAGTTCTTC. Protein: CASSPKGGTSTNEQFF.

The chain recombines TRBV7-2 with TRBJ2-3, with D perhaps matching TRBD2 (5 bases). Trimming took 4 bases from V and 5 from J, leaving 16 bases between them. Germline V gene sequence: CDR1 SGHTA, CDR2 FQGNSA. This CDR3 is built from 15 residues. CDR3 amino acids: CASSYPSNGRDTQYF. The CDR3 DNA follows: TGTGCCAGCAGCTACCCTAGCAATGGGAGAGATACGCAGTATTTT.

The chain has TRBV13 and TRBJ1-6; TRBD1 agrees at 8 bases. Germline CDR1 and CDR2: PRHDT and FYEKMQ (reference sequence). This CDR3 spans 16 amino acids. After removal of 4 bases from V and 7 bases from J, the junction contained 9 bases not matched to a gene. CDR3 protein: CASSYSGTGLNSPLHF. The CDR3 DNA is TGTGCCAGCAGCTACAGCGGGACAGGCTTAAATTCACCCCTCCACTTT.

This clone has more than one count but fewer than ten. V gene TRBV30 combines with J gene TRBJ1-2; 9 bases map to TRBD1. This CDR3 contains 17 residues. V dropped 1 base and J dropped 5; count of bases not matched to a gene: 14. Germline V gene lookup returns CDR1 GTSNPN and CDR2 SVGIG (reference sequence). The CDR3 spells CAWSASLTGGGRYGYTF. CDR3 nucleotides: TGTGCCTGGAGTGCCTCTTTAACAGGGGGCGGGCGATATGGCTACACCTTC.

The chain is built from TRBV29-1 and TRBJ2-3; D might be TRBD1 (6 bases). V was clipped by 3 bases and J by 1 base, with 11 bases between them. The CDR3 spans 14 residues. Germline assignment: CDR1 SQVTM and CDR2 ANQGSEA. CDR3 sequence reads: CSVDGTPGTDTQYF. The CDR3 nucleotides are TGCAGCGTTGACGGGACACCGGGCACAGATACGCAGTATTTT.

This rearrangement joins TRBV5-1 to TRBJ1-1, with 8 bases matching TRBD1. J lost 1 base, V lost 4 bases, and 9 bases had no gene match. CDR1 SGHRS and CDR2 YFSETQ come from the germline V gene. The CDR3 covers 16 residues. In DNA, the CDR3 is TGCGCCAGCAGCCCCCGCCCCGGGACAGGGAACACTGAAGCTTTCTTT. Its translation is CASSPRPGTGNTEAFF.

In this sample, this clone turned up once. The V gene is TRBV7-9, the J gene TRBJ2-5, with 7 bases lining up with TRBD1. Germline CDR1 and CDR2: SEHNR and FQNEAQ (reference sequence). The CDR3 sequence is 13 residues long. The trim removed 5 bases at V and 2 bases at J, leaving 2 bases unmatched. CDR3 amino acids: CASSQDRQETQYF. The CDR3 bases are TGTGCCAGCAGCCAGGACAGGCAAGAGACCCAGTACTTC.

The chain combines TRBV6-6 with TRBJ2-4, with TRBD2 identical over 10 bases. The CDR3 length is 15 residues. Trimming took 5 bases from V and 3 from J; bases not matched to a gene: 4. Looked up from germline, CDR1 is MNHNY and CDR2 is SVGAGI (reference sequence). The CDR3 DNA follows: TGTGCCAGCAGTCCGCGGACTAGCGGCAAAAACATTCAGTACTTC. Protein: CASSPRTSGKNIQYF.

The V call is TRBV3-1 (or the pseudogene TRBV3-2), the J call TRBJ1-5; D call uncertain. The CDR3 length is 15 residues. Per germline, CDR1 LGHDT and CDR2 YNNKEL (reference sequence). Trimming cost V 1 base and J 6 bases, with 13 bases left between them. The CDR3 reads CASSQGILTGQPQHF. The CDR3 DNA follows: TGTGCCAGCAGCCAAGGTATCTTAACGGGTCAGCCCCAGCATTTT.

The chain links TRBV11-2 to TRBJ2-7; 13 bases match TRBD2. Looked up from germline, CDR1 is SGHAT and CDR2 is FQNNGV. The CDR3 is made up of 16 amino acids. Trimming cost V 4 bases and J 2 bases; bases outside gene matches: 5. The CDR3 loop reads CASSSATSGRPYEQYF. The CDR3 coding sequence is TGTGCCAGCAGCTCGGCGACTAGCGGGAGGCCCTACGAGCAGTACTTC.

The J gene is TRBJ2-2, the V gene TRBV6-5; TRBD1 is a possible D gene (6 bases). Trimming shortened V by 4 bases and J by 0 bases, and 12 bases separated the two germline ends. The CDR3 contains 16 residues. Germline V gene data show CDR1 as MNHEY and CDR2 as SVGAGI. This chain's CDR3 is CASSSQGFPNTGELFF. Written as DNA, the CDR3 is TGTGCCAGCAGTTCACAGGGATTCCCGAACACCGGGGAGCTGTTTTTT.

The chain has TRBV5-1 and TRBJ2-2; 10 positions match TRBD1. The length of the CDR3 is 16 residues. From germline, CDR1 is SGHRS and CDR2 YFSETQ. V trimming: 3 bases; J trimming: 5 bases; junction bases outside the gene matches: 7. The CDR3: CASSYAGTGVTGELFF. CDR3 in DNA: TGCGCCAGCAGCTATGCCGGGACAGGGGTAACCGGGGAGCTGTTTTTT.

This rearrangement joins TRBV2 to TRBJ2-7; 12 bases match TRBD2. The germline gives CDR1 SNHLY, CDR2 FYNNEI. Trimming cost V 3 bases and J 4 bases; bases outside gene matches: 4. The CDR3 runs 15 residues. CDR3 protein: CASSDGGLAGYEQYF. The CDR3 nucleotides are TGTGCCAGCAGTGATGGTGGACTAGCGGGGTACGAGCAGTACTTC.

This CDR3 reads CASSLGEQRGNEKLFF. The DNA of the CDR3 is TGCGCCAGCAGCTTGGGAGAACAGCGAGGGAATGAAAAACTGTTTTTT. This chain joins TRBV5-1 and TRBJ1-4; no reliable D call. CDR1 SGHRS and CDR2 YFSETQ come from the germline V gene. This CDR3 contains 16 residues. The ends were cut back, 0 bases at V and 5 bases at J, with 14 bases in the middle.

The V call is TRBV3-1 (or the pseudogene TRBV3-2), the J call TRBJ1-1; possible D gene TRBD1, 5 bases. The CDR3 is 13 amino acids. V shed 5 bases and J shed 1 base, with 8 bases lying between them. Germline V CDR1 and CDR2: LGHDT, YNNKEL (reference sequence). The CDR3 nucleotides read TGTGCCAGCAGCACGACAGAGAACACTGAAGCTTTCTTT. Protein: CASSTTENTEAFF.

This rearrangement joins TRBV19 to TRBJ2-5; D ambiguous. The ends were cut back, 4 bases at V and 5 bases at J, with 5 bases in the middle. Germline CDR1 reads LNHDA; CDR2 reads SQIVND (reference sequence). The CDR3 covers 11 residues. CDR3 DNA: TGTGCCAGTAGTAATCATGAGACCCAGTACTTC. The encoded protein is CASSNHETQYF. The full variable domain, rest sourced from reference TRBV19 and TRBJ2-5, is DGGITQSPKYLFRKEGQNVTLSCEQNLNHDAMYWYRQDPGQGLRLIYYSQIVNDFQKGDIAEGYSVSREKKESFPLTVTSAQKNPTAFYLCASSNHETQYFGPGTRLLVL.

This clone is a singleton in its sample. The rearrangement links TRBV28 to TRBJ2-1, with TRBD2 as a possible D gene (5 bases). V was pared by 5 bases and J by 12 bases, with 14 bases between. Germline assignment: CDR1 MDHEN and CDR2 SYDVKM. The CDR3 is made up of 12 amino acids. The CDR3 sequence is CASSTPSGSQFF. CDR3 nucleotides: TGTGCCAGCAGTACCCCCTCGGGGTCGCAGTTCTTC.

The chain joins TRBV29-1 to TRBJ2-4; 8 bases map to TRBD2. This CDR3 has 16 residues. J gave up 8 bases and V 0 bases, and 12 bases lay outside the gene matches. CDR1 and CDR2 (germline): SQVTM, ANQGSEA. The CDR3 loop is CSVEDERSGSMHIQYF. CDR3 nucleotide sequence: TGCAGCGTTGAAGATGAGAGGAGCGGGAGTATGCACATTCAGTACTTC.

J is TRBJ1-4 and V is TRBV27, with D perhaps matching TRBD1 (5 bases). Trimming removed 2 bases from V and 4 bases from J, with 11 bases in between. This CDR3 comprises 15 residues. Germline CDR1 and CDR2: MNHEY and SMNVEV (reference sequence). CDR3 in DNA: TGTGCCAGCAGTTTAGTGGCAGGGCGTAATGAAAAACTGTTTTTT. The encoded protein is CASSLVAGRNEKLFF.

V is TRBV29-1 and J is TRBJ1-3, with D possibly TRBD1 on 5 matching bases. The V end lost 5 bases, the J end lost 0 bases, and 17 bases lay between the germline ends. The CDR3 is made up of 16 amino acids. CDR1 is SQVTM, CDR2 ANQGSEA, per germline. The CDR3 loop is CSVRRSGGSSGNTIYF. CDR3 coding DNA: TGCAGCGTTAGACGCTCCGGGGGGAGCTCTGGAAACACCATATATTTT.

The V call is TRBV7-9, the J call TRBJ2-7, with a weak D call TRBD1 (6 bases). CDR1 SEHNR and CDR2 FQNEAQ come from the germline V gene (reference sequence). V was trimmed by 8 bases and J by 3 bases, leaving 17 bases between them. The CDR3 consists of 14 residues. CDR3 nucleotides: TGTGCCAGCGGAGAGACAGGACAATTCTACGAGCAGTACTTC. It encodes CASGETGQFYEQYF.

The chain links TRBV7-2 to TRBJ1-3; tentative D call: TRBD1 (6 bases). Trimming stripped 1 base from V and 2 bases from J, with 9 bases between. Per germline, CDR1 SGHTA and CDR2 FQGNSA. There are 15 residues in the CDR3. The CDR3 here is CASSLGDTTGNTIYF. Here the CDR3 DNA reads TGTGCCAGCAGCTTAGGGGACACCACTGGAAACACCATATATTTT.

The chain employs TRBV7-9 and TRBJ2-1, with D perhaps matching TRBD1 (5 bases). Germline V gives CDR1 SEHNR, CDR2 FQNEAQ (reference sequence). This CDR3 has 16 amino acids. Between the trimmed V and J ends, which lost 4 bases and 2 bases, there was a span of 15 bases. The CDR3, as DNA: TGTGCCAGCAGCTCTACGACAGCTTCCACCTACAATGAGCAGTTCTTC. It yields the protein CASSSTTASTYNEQFF.